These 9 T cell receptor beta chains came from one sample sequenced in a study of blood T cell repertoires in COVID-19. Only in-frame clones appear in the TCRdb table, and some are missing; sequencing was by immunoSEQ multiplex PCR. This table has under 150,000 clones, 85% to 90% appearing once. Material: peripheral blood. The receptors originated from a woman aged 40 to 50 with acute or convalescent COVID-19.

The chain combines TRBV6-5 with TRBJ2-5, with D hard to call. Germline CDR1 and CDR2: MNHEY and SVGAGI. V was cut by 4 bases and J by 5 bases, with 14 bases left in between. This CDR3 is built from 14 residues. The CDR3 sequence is CASSFLHYWETQYF. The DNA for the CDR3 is TGTGCCAGCAGTTTCCTTCATTACTGGGAGACCCAGTACTTC.

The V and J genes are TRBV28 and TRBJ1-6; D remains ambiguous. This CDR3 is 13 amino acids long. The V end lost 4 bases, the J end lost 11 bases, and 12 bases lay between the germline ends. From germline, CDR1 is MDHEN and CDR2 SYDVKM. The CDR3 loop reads CASSSPPATPLHF. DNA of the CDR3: TGTGCCAGCAGTTCCCCGCCAGCGACACCCCTCCACTTT. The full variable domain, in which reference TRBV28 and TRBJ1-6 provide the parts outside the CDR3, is DVKVTQSSRYLVKRTGEKVFLECVQDMDHENMFWYRQDPGLGLRLIYFSYDVKMKEKGDIPEGYSVSREKKERFSLILESASTNQTSMYLCASSSPPATPLHFGNGTRLTVT.

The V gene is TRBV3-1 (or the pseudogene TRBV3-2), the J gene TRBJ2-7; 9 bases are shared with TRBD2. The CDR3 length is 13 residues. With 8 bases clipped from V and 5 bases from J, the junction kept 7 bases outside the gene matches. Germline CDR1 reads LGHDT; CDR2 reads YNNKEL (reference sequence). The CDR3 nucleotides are TGTGCCAGCGGGACTAGCCGGCGCCACGAGCAGTACTTC. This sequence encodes CASGTSRRHEQYF.

CDR3 loop: CAISESRLAGGTDTQYF. In DNA form, the CDR3 reads TGTGCCATCAGTGAGTCTAGGCTAGCGGGGGGCACAGATACGCAGTATTTT. The chain has TRBV10-3 and TRBJ2-3; 10 bases fit TRBD2. Germline assignment: CDR1 ENHRY and CDR2 SYGVKD. Unmatched junction bases numbered 4, after V lost 0 bases and J lost 1 base. The CDR3 sequence is 17 residues long.

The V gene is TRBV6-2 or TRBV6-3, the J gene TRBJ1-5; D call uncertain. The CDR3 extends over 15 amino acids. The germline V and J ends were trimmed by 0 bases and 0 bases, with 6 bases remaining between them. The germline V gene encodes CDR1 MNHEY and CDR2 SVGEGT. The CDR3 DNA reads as TGTGCCAGCAGTTACTCCTATTATAGCAATCAGCCCCAGCATTTT. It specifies CASSYSYYSNQPQHF.

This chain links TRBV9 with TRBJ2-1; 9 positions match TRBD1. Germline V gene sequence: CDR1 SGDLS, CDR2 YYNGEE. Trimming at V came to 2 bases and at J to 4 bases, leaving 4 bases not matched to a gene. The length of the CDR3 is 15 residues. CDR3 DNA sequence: TGTGCCAGCAGCGTTACGGGACAGGGATACAATGAGCAGTTCTTC. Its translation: CASSVTGQGYNEQFF.

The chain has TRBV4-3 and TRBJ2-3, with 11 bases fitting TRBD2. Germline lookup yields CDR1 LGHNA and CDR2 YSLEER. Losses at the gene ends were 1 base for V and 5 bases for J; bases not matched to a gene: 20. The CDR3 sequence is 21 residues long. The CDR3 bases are TGCGCCAGCAGCCAAGTCCAAGGCCTAGCGGGAGGATGGACAGTAGGAGATACGCAGTATTTT. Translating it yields CASSQVQGLAGGWTVGDTQYF.

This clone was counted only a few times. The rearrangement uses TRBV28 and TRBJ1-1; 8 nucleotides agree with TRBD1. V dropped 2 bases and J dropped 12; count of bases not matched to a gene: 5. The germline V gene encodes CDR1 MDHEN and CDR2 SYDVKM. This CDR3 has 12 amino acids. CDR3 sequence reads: CASSLARDRTFF. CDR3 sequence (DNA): TGTGCCAGCAGTTTAGCCCGGGACAGGACTTTCTTT.

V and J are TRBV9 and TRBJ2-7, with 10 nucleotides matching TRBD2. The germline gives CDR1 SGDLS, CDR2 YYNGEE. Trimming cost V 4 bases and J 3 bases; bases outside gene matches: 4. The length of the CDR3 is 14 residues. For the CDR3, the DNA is TGTGCCAGCAGCCCAGTAGCGGGAGGCTACGAGCAGTACTTC. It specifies CASSPVAGGYEQYF.